The 28 T cell receptor beta chains presented below share a single source sample, sequenced in a study of cytotoxic CD8 clonotypes in ibrutinib-treated CLL. This table comes from immunoSEQ multiplex PCR, and its TCRdb copy is limited to in-frame clones, with some not included. Counted here are some 98,000 clones, approximately 78% occurring once; the ten biggest clones make up around 30%. The sequencing used PBMCs, collected after 12 months of ibrutinib treatment. All receptors derive from a human donor with chronic lymphocytic leukemia.

CDR3 nucleotides: TGCGCCAGCAGGTTAACAGGGTCTGGAAACACCATATATTTT. Its translation is CASRLTGSGNTIYF. The chain joins TRBV5-1 to TRBJ1-3, with D perhaps matching TRBD1 (6 bases). The V and J ends lost 5 bases and 1 base respectively, with 10 bases between them. CDR3 length equals 14 residues. In germline, CDR1 is SGHRS, CDR2 YFSETQ.

The genes are TRBV30 and TRBJ2-3; D not certain. The CDR3 contains 13 residues. Germline V gives CDR1 GTSNPN, CDR2 SVGIG (reference sequence). Between the trimmed V and J ends, which lost 3 bases and 2 bases, there was a span of 9 bases. In nucleotides, the CDR3 is TGTGCCTGGAGAAAGACCCTCACAGATACGCAGTATTTT. It translates to CAWRKTLTDTQYF. The entire variable domain, with the rest obtained from reference TRBV30 and TRBJ2-3, is as follows: SQTIHQWPATLVQPVGSPLSLECTVEGTSNPNLYWYRQAAGRGLQLLFYSVGIGQISSEVPQNLSASRPQDRQFILSSKKLLLSDSGFYLCAWRKTLTDTQYFGPGTRLTVL.

This clone has a single count. The V call is TRBV11-3, the J call TRBJ2-2; 10 bases agree with TRBD2. Germline-derived CDR1 and CDR2 are SGHNT and YENEEA. There are 17 residues in the CDR3. V was clipped by 5 bases and J by 5 bases; unmatched bases: 11. In DNA form, the CDR3 reads TGTGCCAGCAGCACCCCCAGCGGGGGGGTTAGGACCGGGGAGCTGTTTTTT. Protein: CASSTPSGGVRTGELFF. Filled out from reference TRBV11-3 and TRBJ2-2, the complete variable domain reads EAGVVQSPRYKIIEKKQPVAFWCNPISGHNTLYWYLQNLGQGPELLIRYENEEAVDDSQLPKDRFSAERLKGVDSTLKIQPAELGDSAVYLCASSTPSGGVRTGELFFGEGSRLTVL.

V usage is TRBV18 and J usage is TRBJ2-5; the D gene is possibly TRBD2 (5 bases). The CDR3 covers 14 residues. Germline V gene sequence: CDR1 KGHSH, CDR2 LQKENI. V was shortened by 0 bases and J by 5 bases, with 10 bases between the two germline ends. In DNA, the CDR3 is TGTGCCAGCTCACCACCCCCAGGAGGTGAGACCCAGTACTTC. Its translation is CASSPPPGGETQYF.

The chain couples TRBV6-5 to TRBJ2-1; unclear D gene. V gave up 5 bases and J gave up 10 bases, with 9 bases separating them. This CDR3 spans 11 amino acids. CDR1 is MNHEY, CDR2 SVGAGI, per germline. Written as DNA, the CDR3 is TGTGCCAGCAGTGAACAACGGGAGCAGTTCTTC. Its protein is CASSEQREQFF.

The genes are TRBV18 and TRBJ2-7; D remains unclear. This CDR3 region has 16 residues. CDR1 and CDR2 (germline): KGHSH, LQKENI. Trimming left V 2 bases short and J 0 bases short, with 14 bases between. The CDR3 spells CASSPVADPSSYEQYF. CDR3 DNA sequence: TGTGCCAGCTCACCAGTGGCGGATCCCAGCTCCTACGAGCAGTACTTC.

The chain carries TRBV2 and TRBJ2-6; D gene uncertain. CDR3 length equals 15 residues. Germline loops: CDR1 SNHLY, CDR2 FYNNEI. Between the trimmed V and J ends, which lost 1 base and 4 bases, there was a span of 8 bases. The CDR3 spells CASSEGSMGANVLTF. CDR3 sequence (DNA): TGTGCCAGCAGTGAAGGCAGTATGGGGGCCAACGTCCTGACTTTC.

The gene calls are TRBV4-2 and TRBJ2-6; either TRBD1 or TRBD2 may fit D (5 bases each). Germline-derived CDR1 and CDR2 are LGHNA and YNFKEQ. This CDR3 has 15 residues. V gave up 1 base and J gave up 1 base, with 5 bases separating them. CDR3 DNA: TGTGCCAGCAGCCAAGGGGGGTCTGGGGCCAACGTCCTGACTTTC. As protein: CASSQGGSGANVLTF.

This rearrangement joins TRBV7-7 to TRBJ2-5; perhaps TRBD1 as D (6 bases). This CDR3 is built from 14 residues. Germline V gene data show CDR1 as SSHAT and CDR2 as FNYEAQ (reference sequence). V lost 5 bases to trimming and J lost 5 bases, with 15 bases between them. This CDR3 is CASSRTTGLETQYF. CDR3 DNA: TGTGCCAGCAGCCGAACTACAGGGTTGGAGACCCAGTACTTC.

V and J are TRBV18 and TRBJ1-2; D possibly corresponds to TRBD1 (6 bases). The V gene lost 3 bases and the J gene lost 2 bases, with 16 bases spanning the gap. The CDR3 covers 16 residues. From germline, CDR1 is KGHSH and CDR2 LQKENI. CDR3 residues: CASSPLGDTSNYGYTF. The CDR3 coding sequence is TGTGCCAGCTCACCGCTTGGGGACACCTCGAACTATGGCTACACCTTC.

The chain carries TRBV6-6 and TRBJ1-2; D may be TRBD1 (5 bases). The length of the CDR3 is 12 residues. Trimming took off 2 bases at V and 9 bases at J, with 10 bases between the two ends. The germline V gene has CDR1 MNHNY and CDR2 SVGAGI (reference sequence). The CDR3 region is CASSYGAGSYTF. As DNA, the CDR3 is TGTGCCAGCAGTTACGGGGCAGGGAGCTACACCTTC.

This clone has only one observation. V and J are TRBV29-1 and TRBJ2-7; 10 bases fit TRBD2. CDR3 length equals 17 residues. V trimming: 5 bases; J trimming: 2 bases; junction bases outside the gene matches: 15. CDR1 is SQVTM and CDR2 is ANQGSEA in the germline V gene. CDR3: CSVRGRVGLAGAYEQYF. The CDR3 DNA reads as TGCAGCGTTCGCGGCAGGGTCGGCCTAGCGGGGGCCTACGAGCAGTACTTC.

The CDR3 DNA reads as TGTGCCAGCAGCTTAAGCGGGACCTACCAAGAGACCCAGTACTTC. Translated, it gives CASSLSGTYQETQYF. The V call is TRBV7-2, the J call TRBJ2-5; 7 bases align to TRBD2. Germline trimming cut 2 bases from V and 0 bases from J; bases unmatched to any gene: 3. This CDR3 has 15 residues. Germline V gene lookup returns CDR1 SGHTA and CDR2 FQGNSA.

The chain links TRBV29-1 to TRBJ2-5, with D perhaps TRBD2 (6 bases). The germline V gene has CDR1 SQVTM and CDR2 ANQGSEA. There are 12 residues in the CDR3. Trimming took off 3 bases at V and 2 bases at J, with 7 bases between the two ends. Here the CDR3 reads CSVEEGQETQYF. CDR3 bases: TGCAGCGTTGAGGAGGGGCAAGAGACCCAGTACTTC. Complete variable domain (other parts from reference TRBV29-1 and TRBJ2-5): SAVISQKPSRDICQRGTSLTIQCQVDSQVTMMFWYRQQPGQSLTLIATANQGSEATYESGFVIDKFPISRPNLTFSTLTVSNMSPEDSSIYLCSVEEGQETQYFGPGTRLLVL.

The chain has TRBV6-5 and TRBJ1-6, with a possible D match to TRBD1 (5 bases). Trimming removed 6 bases from V and 6 bases from J, with 15 bases in between. Germline assignment: CDR1 MNHEY and CDR2 SVGAGI. CDR3 length equals 15 residues. The CDR3 coding sequence is TGTGCCAGCAGCTACACAGGATTTGGTAATTCACCCCTCCACTTT. Translation gives CASSYTGFGNSPLHF.

This rearrangement joins TRBV6-5 to TRBJ1-1; D uncertain. This CDR3 contains 13 residues. Per the germline V gene, CDR1 is MNHEY and CDR2 is SVGAGI. V lost 5 bases and J lost 4, with 11 bases in between. CDR3 amino acids: CASSPSSGTEAFF. The CDR3 nucleotides read TGTGCCAGCAGTCCCAGCTCGGGCACTGAAGCTTTCTTT.

The chain carries TRBV4-1 and TRBJ2-2; no definite D call. Trimming took 4 bases from V and 3 from J, leaving 12 bases between them. The CDR3 runs 15 residues. The germline V gene has CDR1 MGHRA and CDR2 YSYEKL. DNA for the CDR3: TGCGCCAGCAGCCCTCCGGGCAGTGACACCGGGGAGCTGTTTTTT. Amino acid sequence: CASSPPGSDTGELFF.

This sequence joins TRBV6-4 and TRBJ2-7; possible D gene TRBD1, 5 bases. CDR1 is MRHNA and CDR2 is SNTAGT in the germline V gene. The germline V and J ends were trimmed by 4 bases and 2 bases, with 15 bases remaining between them. The CDR3 totals 15 residues. The CDR3, as DNA: TGTGCCAGCAGTGCCCAAAAAGGGGCAACCTACGAGCAGTACTTC. Amino acids: CASSAQKGATYEQYF.

The chain uses TRBV6-1 and TRBJ2-2; TRBD2 matches 7 bases. The V and J ends lost 9 bases and 4 bases, in that order; junction bases with no gene match: 11. CDR1 and CDR2 (germline): MNHNS, SASEGT. The CDR3 spans 15 residues. The CDR3 bases are TGTGCCAGGGCACGGGGGGAGGCGGGCACCGGGGAGCTGTTTTTT. Protein: CARARGEAGTGELFF.

V is TRBV23-1 and J is TRBJ1-5; no clear D gene. TRBV23-1 is an open reading frame whose function is uncertain. This CDR3 region has 19 residues. Trimming cost V 0 bases and J 6 bases, with 24 bases left between them. CDR3 bases: TGCGCCAGCAGTCAATCGTGGGAGGGATGGTCTCGCTCGTGTCAGCCCCAGCATTTT. Its translation: CASSQSWEGWSRSCQPQHF.

The chain carries TRBV9 and TRBJ2-4, with unresolved D. The germline V gene encodes CDR1 SGDLS and CDR2 YYNGEE. The CDR3 sequence is 12 residues long. V was pared by 3 bases and J by 6 bases, with 7 bases between. CDR3 loop: CASSEPTNIQYF. The CDR3, as DNA: TGTGCCAGCAGCGAGCCAACAAACATTCAGTACTTC.

The chain links TRBV2 to TRBJ1-6, with TRBD1 matching over 10 bases. CDR3 length equals 16 residues. V gave up 1 base and J gave up 7 bases; unmatched junction bases: 4. CDR1 is SNHLY, CDR2 FYNNEI, per germline. The CDR3 DNA sequence: TGTGCCAGCAGTGAAGAGACAGGGGGCCCAAATTCACCCCTCCACTTT. This encodes CASSEETGGPNSPLHF.

The V call is TRBV7-6, the J call TRBJ1-1; 9 bases map to TRBD1. Germline assignment: CDR1 SGHVS and CDR2 FNYEAQ. The CDR3 loop spans 16 amino acids. The trim removed 2 bases at V and 4 bases at J, leaving 8 bases unmatched. The CDR3 loop reads CASSLFTGGRFTEAFF. For the CDR3, the DNA is TGTGCCAGCAGCTTATTTACAGGGGGCCGGTTCACTGAAGCTTTCTTT.

The rearrangement uses TRBV7-6 and TRBJ2-2, with 12 bases matching TRBD2. The J segment lost 4 bases and the V segment lost 5 bases, leaving 5 bases of the junction unmatched. The CDR3 loop spans 16 amino acids. CDR1 SGHVS and CDR2 FNYEAQ come from the germline V gene. The CDR3 spells CASSPRTSGITGELFF. DNA for the CDR3: TGTGCCAGCAGCCCTAGGACTAGCGGGATCACCGGGGAGCTGTTTTTT.

The V gene is TRBV5-1, the J gene TRBJ2-5, with D perhaps TRBD2 (6 bases). Trimming cost V 5 bases and J 3 bases, with 11 bases left between them. The CDR3 length is 13 residues. CDR1 is SGHRS and CDR2 is YFSETQ in the germline V gene. The DNA for the CDR3 is TGCGCCAGCAGTGAAGGCGGGAAAGAGACCCAGTACTTC. Protein: CASSEGGKETQYF.

The V call is TRBV19, the J call TRBJ1-2, with D hard to call. Deletions cut 5 bases from V and 3 bases from J, with 16 bases between. Germline CDR1 and CDR2: LNHDA and SQIVND (reference sequence). The CDR3 sequence is 15 residues long. CDR3: CASSSDSGGYYGYTF. CDR3 bases: TGTGCCAGTAGTTCCGACTCTGGAGGTTACTATGGCTACACCTTC. Based on the CDR3 plus reference TRBV19 and TRBJ1-2, the full variable domain is DGGITQSPKYLFRKEGQNVTLSCEQNLNHDAMYWYRQDPGQGLRLIYYSQIVNDFQKGDIAEGYSVSREKKESFPLTVTSAQKNPTAFYLCASSSDSGGYYGYTFGSGTRLTVV.

A single count supports this clone. The chain uses TRBV18 and TRBJ2-6; D remains ambiguous. V lost 5 bases, J lost 0 bases, and 11 bases lay in between. The CDR3 has 16 residues. Germline values: CDR1 KGHSH, CDR2 LQKENI. The CDR3 coding sequence is TGTGCCAGCTCAGGCTTCGTAGCCTCTGGGGCCAACGTCCTGACTTTC. Amino acids: CASSGFVASGANVLTF.

The V call is TRBV5-4, the J call TRBJ2-7, with 9 bases fitting TRBD1. CDR1 SGHNT and CDR2 YYREEE come from the germline V gene (reference sequence). V was pared by 3 bases and J by 3 bases, with 7 bases of the junction left unmatched. The CDR3 consists of 15 residues. In DNA form, the CDR3 reads TGTGCCAGCAGCTCCCAACAGACAGGGGGCTACGAGCAGTACTTC. This sequence encodes CASSSQQTGGYEQYF.